The T cell receptor (beta chain) described here comes from a study of blood T cell repertoires in COVID-19. A single count supports this clone. Sequencing used immunoSEQ multiplex PCR; TCRdb keeps in-frame clones, though not all of them. The data contain about 250,000 clones, approximately 85% of them singletons. J was trimmed by 7 bases and V by 1 base; bases with no gene match: 11. The length of the CDR3 is 17 residues. Germline loops: CDR1 LGHDT, CDR2 YNNKEL (reference sequence). This TCR derives from a woman in her fifties or sixties with acute COVID-19. The chain uses TRBV3-1 (or the pseudogene TRBV3-2) and TRBJ2-3; TRBD2 agrees at 10 bases. Sequencing was carried out using PBMCs or T cells enriched from blood (not recorded which). The CDR3 region has the DNA TGTGCCAGCAGCCAAGGCCCAGCGGGGGGGCCAGTGTATACGCAGTATTTT. As protein: CASSQGPAGGPVYTQYF.